These 27 T cell receptor beta chains came from one sample sequenced in a study of pediatric ulcerative colitis. During colonoscopy, one to two rectal pinch biopsies were collected. Measured with immunoSEQ multiplex PCR; TCRdb has only the in-frame clones, and not every one. There are fewer than 20,000 clones in the sample; over 65% occur only once, and roughly 6.6% lies in the top ten. The sample taken for sequencing was gut tissue. The source of these receptors is a boy younger than 18 with moderate ulcerative colitis.

This clone was seen only a few times. V is TRBV5-1 and J is TRBJ2-7; the match to TRBD1 covers 10 bases. Losses at the gene ends were 0 bases for V and 5 bases for J; bases not matched to a gene: 8. The CDR3 is 16 amino acids. Germline CDR1 SGHRS, CDR2 YFSETQ. The CDR3 DNA sequence: TGCGCCAGCAGCTTGGTCTCCGGGACAGGGGTCCACGAGCAGTACTTC. Translation gives CASSLVSGTGVHEQYF.

The chain links TRBV2 to TRBJ2-6, with D possibly being TRBD1 (6 bases). The CDR3 has 13 amino acids. Trimming removed 10 bases from V and 4 bases from J, with 11 bases in between. Germline V CDR1 and CDR2: SNHLY, FYNNEI. The CDR3 sequence is CATTGYGANVLTF. The CDR3 nucleotides read TGTGCCACCACAGGGTACGGGGCCAACGTCCTGACTTTC. The complete variable domain, with remaining parts taken from reference TRBV2 and TRBJ2-6, reads EPEVTQTPSHQVTQMGQEVILRCVPISNHLYFYWYRQILGQKVEFLVSFYNNEISEKSEIFDDQFSVERPDGSNFTLKIRSTKLEDSAMYFCATTGYGANVLTFGAGSRLTVL.

The rearrangement joins TRBV30 to TRBJ2-2, with D perhaps TRBD1 or TRBD2 (5 bases each). Trimming left V 5 bases short and J 5 bases short, with 18 bases between. Looked up from germline, CDR1 is GTSNPN and CDR2 is SVGIG (reference sequence). The CDR3 is made up of 15 amino acids. The CDR3 reads CAWGGLERTTGELFF. The CDR3 region has the DNA TGTGCCTGGGGGGGTCTAGAACGAACAACCGGGGAGCTGTTTTTT.

This chain connects TRBV16 to TRBJ1-2, with TRBD1 as a possible D gene (5 bases). Trimming took off 0 bases at V and 7 bases at J, with 12 bases between the two ends. The CDR3 has 14 residues. Germline CDR1 and CDR2: KGHSY and FQNENV. The CDR3 sequence is CASSQSQGLGGYTF. The CDR3 nucleotides are TGTGCCAGCAGCCAATCGCAGGGCCTGGGTGGCTACACCTTC. The full variable domain, its missing parts supplied by reference TRBV16 and TRBJ1-2, is GEEVAQTPKHLVRGEGQKAKLYCAPIKGHSYVFWYQQVLKNEFKFLISFQNENVFDETGMPKERFSAKCLPNSPCSLEIQATKLEDSAVYFCASSQSQGLGGYTFGSGTRLTVV.

This clone was observed a single time. CDR3 bases: TGTGCCAGTTTCCGGGACATAGGTGAAAAACTGTTTTTT. Amino acids: CASFRDIGEKLFF. The chain joins TRBV6-6 to TRBJ1-4; possibly TRBD1 for D (6 bases). The V end was cut by 9 bases, the J end by 7 bases, with 15 bases between. The CDR3 runs 13 residues. Germline CDR1 and CDR2: MNHNY and SVGAGI (reference sequence).

This chain uses TRBV7-6 with TRBJ2-1; 9 nucleotides line up with TRBD2. Germline loops: CDR1 SGHVS, CDR2 FNYEAQ. CDR3 size: 18 residues. V shed 5 bases, J shed 4 bases, and the junction held 15 bases outside the gene matches. CDR3 sequence reads: CASSQTPTTSGRYNEQFF. CDR3 DNA sequence: TGTGCCAGCAGCCAAACCCCGACGACTAGCGGCCGTTACAATGAGCAGTTCTTC. Full variable domain (outside the CDR3, taken from reference TRBV7-6 and TRBJ2-1): GAGVSQSPRYKVTKRGQDVALRCDPISGHVSLYWYRQALGQGPEFLTYFNYEAQQDKSGLPNDRFSAERPEGSISTLTIQRTEQRDSAMYRCASSQTPTTSGRYNEQFFGPGTRLTVL.

The CDR3 sequence: CASSRSRGGETNEKLFF. Written as DNA, the CDR3 is TGCGCCAGCAGCCGATCCAGGGGGGGAGAGACTAATGAAAAACTGTTTTTT. The V call is TRBV4-1, the J call TRBJ1-4; 7 bases line up with TRBD1. There are 17 residues in the CDR3. Unmatched junction bases numbered 10, after V lost 4 bases and J lost 2 bases. Germline V lookup: CDR1 MGHRA, CDR2 YSYEKL.

The chain is built from TRBV5-4 and TRBJ2-1; 8 bases fit TRBD1. With 0 bases clipped from V and 9 bases from J, the junction kept 8 bases outside the gene matches. The CDR3 is 15 residues long. Germline loops: CDR1 SGHNT, CDR2 YYREEE (reference sequence). In DNA, the CDR3 is TGTGCCAGCAGCTTGGATCGGACAGGGAATTTTGAGCAGTTCTTC. It codes for CASSLDRTGNFEQFF.

The CDR3 coding sequence is TGTGCCAGCAGCTTCGGCGGGAGCGGGGGCGAGCAGTACTTC. Protein: CASSFGGSGGEQYF. The J gene is TRBJ2-7, the V gene TRBV7-9; 8 nucleotides agree with TRBD2. The CDR3 spans 14 residues. V trimming: 3 bases; J trimming: 6 bases; junction bases outside the gene matches: 7. In germline, CDR1 is SEHNR, CDR2 FQNEAQ (reference sequence).

Only a few counts were recorded for this clone. The sample holds other DNA sequences that translate to the same CDR3. The chain has TRBV5-6 and TRBJ2-7; D is undetermined. The V end lost 1 base, the J end lost 1 base, and 3 bases lay between the germline ends. CDR3 length: 12 residues. Germline CDR1 and CDR2: SGHDT and YYEEEE. The CDR3 is CASSLLSYEQYF. Written as DNA, the CDR3 is TGTGCCAGCAGCTTGTTATCCTACGAGCAGTACTTC.

This clone appeared a few times. This CDR3 is CASSQANRGSSGQETQYF. CDR3 bases: TGTGCCAGCAGCCAGGCTAATCGGGGGTCGAGCGGCCAAGAGACCCAGTACTTC. This chain uses TRBV4-2 with TRBJ2-5; tentatively, D is TRBD2 (6 bases). V was clipped by 3 bases and J by 1 base, with 21 bases between them. There are 18 residues in the CDR3. Germline V gene lookup returns CDR1 LGHNA and CDR2 YNFKEQ.

The gene calls are TRBV6-1 and TRBJ2-3, with D hard to call. Germline CDR1 is MNHNS and CDR2 is SASEGT. V was clipped by 2 bases and J by 0 bases, with 12 bases between them. This CDR3 comprises 16 residues. The CDR3 DNA is TGTGCCAGCAGTGAATGGTACAGAACTAGCACAGATACGCAGTATTTT. It specifies CASSEWYRTSTDTQYF.

The genes are TRBV6-1 and TRBJ2-2; TRBD2 agrees at 8 bases. Trimming removed 1 base from V and 6 bases from J; junction bases left unmatched: 7. This CDR3 spans 16 amino acids. Germline-derived CDR1 and CDR2 are MNHNS and SASEGT. Here the CDR3 DNA reads TGTGCCAGCAGTGAAGAGGCGGGGGGCTGGGCCGGGGAGCTGTTTTTT. Its translation: CASSEEAGGWAGELFF.

J is TRBJ2-7 and V is TRBV6-5; no clear D. The V and J ends lost 2 bases and 1 base respectively, with 9 bases between them. Germline V CDR1 and CDR2: MNHEY, SVGAGI. CDR3 length: 14 residues. The CDR3 here is CASSYSQESYEQYF. The CDR3 DNA sequence: TGTGCCAGCAGTTACAGTCAGGAGTCCTACGAGCAGTACTTC.

This chain connects TRBV7-3 to TRBJ2-7, with a tentative D call TRBD2 (5 bases). Germline assignment: CDR1 SGHTA and CDR2 FQGTGA. The CDR3 has 15 residues. Trimming removed 2 bases from V and 3 bases from J, with 14 bases in between. CDR3: CASSLAGARNYEQYF. The CDR3 DNA is TGTGCCAGCAGCTTAGCGGGCGCCCGGAACTACGAGCAGTACTTC.

This clone is labeled medium-sized (0.01 to 0.1%). The chain joins TRBV6-1 to TRBJ2-7, with unresolved D. The CDR3 runs 18 residues. Trimming took off 4 bases at V and 0 bases at J, with 22 bases between the two ends. Germline-derived CDR1 and CDR2 are MNHNS and SASEGT. The CDR3 sequence: CASSGPRPGPIYSYEQYF. CDR3 in DNA: TGTGCCAGCAGTGGACCCCGACCGGGCCCGATCTACTCCTACGAGCAGTACTTC.

This rearrangement joins TRBV7-3 to TRBJ1-1; D might be TRBD1 (5 bases). V lost 5 bases, J lost 9 bases, and 13 bases lay in between. Germline assignment: CDR1 SGHTA and CDR2 FQGTGA. The CDR3 runs 12 residues. The CDR3 region has the DNA TGTGCCAGCAGCCCCACGGTGGGGCAAGCTTTCTTT. Protein sequence: CASSPTVGQAFF.

J is TRBJ1-2 and V is TRBV6-5, with D perhaps matching TRBD1 (5 bases). The V and J ends lost 8 bases and 8 bases respectively, with 18 bases between them. CDR3 length: 13 amino acids. Germline V gene data show CDR1 as MNHEY and CDR2 as SVGAGI. This CDR3 is CASAPGVGRGYTF. The CDR3 DNA sequence: TGTGCCAGCGCCCCGGGGGTGGGGCGAGGCTACACCTTC.

The gene calls are TRBV6-5 and TRBJ1-1, with 7 bases aligning to TRBD1. The CDR3 has 14 amino acids. V was pared by 6 bases and J by 1 base, with 5 bases of the junction left unmatched. Germline V gives CDR1 MNHEY, CDR2 SVGAGI. The CDR3 nucleotides read TGTGCCAGCAGCTCCGGGACAGAGAACACTGAAGCTTTCTTT. Its translation: CASSSGTENTEAFF.

This clone has only one observation. The chain employs TRBV5-1 and TRBJ1-2; weak D call: TRBD1 (6 bases). The CDR3 has 15 amino acids. Deletions cut 0 bases from V and 2 bases from J, with 11 bases between. The germline CDR1 and CDR2 sequences are SGHRS and YFSETQ. As DNA, the CDR3 is TGCGCCAGCAGCTTGGTGGGGGGCGCGAACTATGGCTACACCTTC. This translates into CASSLVGGANYGYTF.

V gene TRBV4-1 combines with J gene TRBJ1-1, with D possibly matching TRBD1 (5 bases). The CDR3 has 13 amino acids. Looked up from germline, CDR1 is MGHRA and CDR2 is YSYEKL. V lost 8 bases to trimming and J lost 2 bases, with 12 bases between them. CDR3 DNA sequence: TGCGCCAGCGCCAGGGACGGAAACACTGAAGCTTTCTTT. This sequence encodes CASARDGNTEAFF.

This chain uses TRBV6-5 with TRBJ2-7, with D perhaps assigned TRBD1 or TRBD2 (5 bases each). Germline V gene sequence: CDR1 MNHEY, CDR2 SVGAGI. V lost 0 bases to trimming and J lost 3 bases, with 12 bases between them. The CDR3 has 15 amino acids. CDR3 bases: TGTGCCAGCAGTTACTCAGGGGAGCCGGTCTACGAGCAGTACTTC. Translation: CASSYSGEPVYEQYF.

The V and J genes are TRBV5-5 and TRBJ2-5, with 8 bases that match TRBD2. Trimming cost V 4 bases and J 5 bases; bases outside gene matches: 10. The CDR3 spans 15 residues. Germline V lookup: CDR1 SGHKS, CDR2 YYEKEE (reference sequence). The CDR3 DNA follows: TGTGCCAGCAGCCATGTACGGGGGGGCCGGGAGACCCAGTACTTC. Amino acids: CASSHVRGGRETQYF.

The chain employs TRBV7-2 and TRBJ2-7; 12 positions match TRBD2. Trimming removed 5 bases from V and 5 bases from J; junction bases left unmatched: 7. Germline lookup yields CDR1 SGHTA and CDR2 FQGNSA. The length of the CDR3 is 15 residues. CDR3 region: CASSPLAGGPDEQYF. CDR3 nucleotide sequence: TGTGCCAGCAGCCCTCTAGCGGGAGGGCCGGACGAGCAGTACTTC.

The chain carries TRBV4-1 and TRBJ2-4, with 8 bases matching TRBD1. This CDR3 comprises 17 residues. V was pared by 3 bases and J by 0 bases, with 7 bases of the junction left unmatched. Germline CDR1 MGHRA, CDR2 YSYEKL. CDR3 nucleotide sequence: TGCGCCAGCAGCCACCAGGACAGGGCCTTAGCCAAAAACATTCAGTACTTC. It is translated as CASSHQDRALAKNIQYF.

This clone was detected once. V gene TRBV9 combines with J gene TRBJ2-2, with TRBD2 identical over 13 bases. V shed 4 bases and J 0 bases; nucleotides not matched to a gene: 6. Germline CDR1 and CDR2: SGDLS and YYNGEE. The length of the CDR3 is 18 residues. The CDR3 nucleotides read TGTGCCAGCAGCCCAGGGACTAGCGGGGCTACGAACACCGGGGAGCTGTTTTTT. Translation gives CASSPGTSGATNTGELFF.

The chain carries TRBV7-2 and TRBJ2-7, with a possible D match to TRBD2 (6 bases). The germline V gene has CDR1 SGHTA and CDR2 FQGNSA. The length of the CDR3 is 13 residues. V shed 4 bases and J shed 3 bases, with 10 bases lying between them. The DNA for the CDR3 is TGTGCCAGCAGCTGGGAGGTGAGCTACGAGCAGTACTTC. Encoded protein: CASSWEVSYEQYF.